This passage covers 8 T cell receptor beta chains from one sample sequenced in a study of CD8 T cells in Susac syndrome. RNA in amounts of roughly 0.5 to 1 ug was reverse transcribed with random hexamers. TCRdb fed the immunoSEQ multiplex PCR reads into MiXCR, producing one record per CDR3 protein. The sample holds some 180,000 distinct CDR3 sequences, over 85% seen once. The source material was CD4+ T cells from PBMCs. The receptors originated from a human donor in good health.

The V and J genes are TRBV7-9 and TRBJ1-1; TRBD1 aligns across 7 bases. The CDR3 loop spans 12 amino acids. Per germline, CDR1 SEHNR and CDR2 FQNEAQ (reference sequence). The J segment lost 11 bases and the V segment lost 5 bases, leaving 8 bases of the junction unmatched. CDR3: CASSRMTGSAFF. As DNA, the CDR3 is TGTGCCAGCAGCCGCATGACAGGGTCGGCTTTCTTT.

The chain employs TRBV24-1 and TRBJ2-1; 7 bases map to TRBD1. Germline lookup yields CDR1 KGHDR and CDR2 SFDVKD. The junction had 3 bases not matched to a gene; V was cut back by 3 bases and J by 8 bases. The CDR3 consists of 13 residues. This chain's CDR3 is CATSDRDSHEQFF. CDR3 nucleotides: TGTGCCACCAGTGATCGGGACAGCCATGAGCAGTTCTTC.

This clonotype has a handful of counts. The chain couples TRBV20-1 to TRBJ2-1; D call uncertain. The germline gives CDR1 DFQATT, CDR2 SNEGSKA (reference sequence). Trimming stripped 5 bases from V and 6 bases from J, with 8 bases between. The CDR3 loop spans 11 amino acids. The CDR3 reads CSASLGNEQFF. Here the CDR3 DNA reads TGCAGTGCTTCGCTAGGCAATGAGCAGTTCTTC.

The V and J genes are TRBV30 and TRBJ2-3, with D maybe TRBD1 (6 bases). CDR3 length: 14 residues. The germline V gene encodes CDR1 GTSNPN and CDR2 SVGIG (reference sequence). V was trimmed by 2 bases and J by 4 bases, leaving 13 bases between them. CDR3 sequence: CAWSQTGAPDTQYF. The CDR3 DNA is TGTGCCTGGAGTCAGACAGGAGCTCCAGATACGCAGTATTTT.

This chain joins TRBV5-4 and TRBJ1-2; 7 nucleotides align to TRBD1. CDR3 length: 13 residues. J lost 7 bases, V lost 4 bases, and 7 bases had no gene match. Per the germline V gene, CDR1 is SGHNT and CDR2 is YYREEE (reference sequence). The CDR3 protein is CASSRAGGGGYTF. CDR3 DNA: TGTGCCAGCAGCCGGGCAGGGGGTGGTGGCTACACCTTC.

V gene TRBV19 combines with J gene TRBJ1-2; D remains ambiguous. This CDR3 has 13 amino acids. CDR1 is LNHDA and CDR2 is SQIVND in the germline V gene (reference sequence). Trimming cost V 7 bases and J 2 bases, with 11 bases left between them. CDR3 in DNA: TGTGCCAGTAACCGAGGGTTGAACTATGGCTACACCTTC. Protein: CASNRGLNYGYTF.

The chain recombines TRBV28 with TRBJ2-3; no clear D. CDR3 size: 12 residues. Germline loops: CDR1 MDHEN, CDR2 SYDVKM. V was trimmed by 10 bases and J by 2 bases, leaving 10 bases between them. CDR3 sequence reads: CATRRTTDTQYF. CDR3 DNA: TGTGCCACCCGGCGGACCACAGATACGCAGTATTTT.

This sequence joins TRBV5-1 and TRBJ2-3; 10 positions match TRBD2. The CDR3 spans 20 residues. The V gene's germline CDR1 is SGHRS and CDR2 YFSETQ. J lost 3 bases, V lost 4 bases, and 20 bases had no gene match. The CDR3 region has the DNA TGCGCCAGCAGCCTAATGTTGGCTAGCGGGAGCGCTGCAGTTACAGATACGCAGTATTTT. Its protein product is CASSLMLASGSAAVTDTQYF.